Below are 8 T cell receptor beta chains sequenced from a single sample in a study of shared clonotypes between healthy human individuals. TCRdb's copy holds only in-frame clones and misses some; the assay was immunoSEQ multiplex PCR. The sample lists about 380,000 clones; approximately 96% were seen once. The sample consisted of memory CD8+ T cells sorted from blood. Documented subset: CD45RO+ cells pooled with CCR7-negative TemRA cells. The receptor source for this set is a man aged 30-40 years in good health.

The rearrangement links TRBV5-6 to TRBJ1-2; tentatively, D is TRBD1 (5 bases). V lost 0 bases, J lost 4 bases, and 10 bases lay in between. Germline-derived CDR1 and CDR2 are SGHDT and YYEEEE. The CDR3 consists of 14 residues. Written as DNA, the CDR3 is TGTGCCAGCAGCTTGGGCCGACAGATCTATGGCTACACCTTC. This codes for CASSLGRQIYGYTF.

With respect to this clone: The same CDR3 arises from other DNA sequences in this sample as well. The chain combines TRBV18 with TRBJ1-3, with D tentatively TRBD1 (5 bases). The CDR3 extends over 19 amino acids. Germline V lookup: CDR1 KGHSH, CDR2 LQKENI. The V gene lost 3 bases and the J gene lost 0 bases, with 21 bases spanning the gap. Here the CDR3 DNA reads TGTGCCAGCTCACCCCTTCTCCAAAGCCTTGGGGGCTCTGGAAACACCATATATTTT. Translation: CASSPLLQSLGGSGNTIYF.

The chain has TRBV4-2 and TRBJ2-1, with 13 positions matching TRBD2. The CDR3 runs to 17 residues. Losses at the gene ends were 0 bases for V and 9 bases for J; bases not matched to a gene: 8. Per germline, CDR1 LGHNA and CDR2 YNFKEQ. The CDR3 region is CASSQDGRTSGSSEQFF. DNA of the CDR3: TGTGCCAGCAGCCAAGATGGAAGGACTAGCGGGAGTAGTGAGCAGTTCTTC.

This chain joins TRBV7-6 and TRBJ2-7; 8 nucleotides match TRBD1. The CDR3 sequence is 19 residues long. The trim removed 1 base at V and 0 bases at J, leaving 14 bases unmatched. The V gene's germline CDR1 is SGHVS and CDR2 FNYEAQ. The CDR3 protein is CASSLGFGTGGASSYEQYF. DNA for the CDR3: TGTGCCAGCAGCTTAGGATTTGGGACAGGCGGGGCCAGCTCCTACGAGCAGTACTTC.

V gene TRBV30 combines with J gene TRBJ2-7; D possibly corresponds to TRBD2 (6 bases). Germline V gives CDR1 GTSNPN, CDR2 SVGIG (reference sequence). Trimming stripped 3 bases from V and 0 bases from J, with 12 bases between. The CDR3 totals 14 residues. In DNA, the CDR3 is TGTGCCTGGAGGGACTACCAAAGCTCCTACGAGCAGTACTTC. The encoded protein is CAWRDYQSSYEQYF.

The V gene is TRBV29-1, the J gene TRBJ2-5; tentatively, D is TRBD1 (5 bases). Germline CDR1 and CDR2: SQVTM and ANQGSEA. There are 12 residues in the CDR3. V was trimmed by 4 bases and J by 4 bases, leaving 10 bases between them. The CDR3 DNA reads as TGCAGCGTTGGCAGGGTTTTAGAGACCCAGTACTTC. It encodes CSVGRVLETQYF.

V usage is TRBV19 and J usage is TRBJ2-1; unclear D gene. Germline V lookup: CDR1 LNHDA, CDR2 SQIVND (reference sequence). CDR3 length: 14 amino acids. Trimming removed 9 bases at V and 8 bases at J, with 20 bases between. This CDR3 reads CARPTGDKCDEQFF. The CDR3 bases are TGTGCCAGACCCACCGGAGACAAGTGTGATGAGCAGTTCTTC.

V and J are TRBV6-1 and TRBJ2-7; no clear D gene. This CDR3 spans 13 amino acids. The germline gives CDR1 MNHNS, CDR2 SASEGT. The ends were cut back, 0 bases at V and 2 bases at J, with 5 bases in the middle. CDR3 in amino acids: CASSEAGTYEQYF. The CDR3, as DNA: TGTGCCAGCAGTGAAGCGGGAACCTACGAGCAGTACTTC.